Each of the 5 T cell receptor beta chains below was sequenced from the same sample in a study of T cell responses to AZD1222 COVID-19 vaccine. Method: immunoSEQ multiplex PCR; TCRdb's copy keeps in-frame clones and lacks some. This sample yields 65,000 to 80,000 clones, of which approximately 90% are seen a single time; about 23% belongs to the top ten. This specimen consisted of peripheral blood, obtained on day 0 of AZD1222 vaccination. Source of these receptors: an adult in good health.

This chain uses TRBV18 with TRBJ1-1, with TRBD1 as a possible D gene (5 bases). CDR3 length: 14 amino acids. V lost 3 bases and J 3 bases, leaving 11 bases between the germline ends. Germline values: CDR1 KGHSH, CDR2 LQKENI. CDR3 protein: CASSPGGVDTEAFF. For the CDR3, the DNA is TGTGCCAGCTCACCTGGGGGAGTTGACACTGAAGCTTTCTTT.

The chain is built from TRBV19 and TRBJ1-4; maybe TRBD1 (5 bases). The CDR3 spans 15 residues. CDR1 is LNHDA, CDR2 SQIVND, per germline (reference sequence). V was pared by 6 bases and J by 0 bases, with 11 bases between. The CDR3 here is CASSPTGTTNEKLFF. The CDR3 DNA is TGTGCCAGTAGCCCCACAGGAACAACTAATGAAAAACTGTTTTTT.

The chain uses TRBV19 and TRBJ2-7; D is possibly TRBD2 (6 bases). Germline V gene data show CDR1 as LNHDA and CDR2 as SQIVND (reference sequence). V was shortened by 6 bases and J by 2 bases, with 17 bases between the two germline ends. This CDR3 comprises 15 residues. CDR3 nucleotide sequence: TGTGCCAGTAGAGGTTGGGACTCACCTCCCTACGAGCAGTACTTC. Encoded protein: CASRGWDSPPYEQYF. Using reference TRBV19 and TRBJ2-7 for the parts outside the CDR3, the full variable domain is DGGITQSPKYLFRKEGQNVTLSCEQNLNHDAMYWYRQDPGQGLRLIYYSQIVNDFQKGDIAEGYSVSREKKESFPLTVTSAQKNPTAFYLCASRGWDSPPYEQYFGPGTRLTVT.

V gene TRBV15 combines with J gene TRBJ2-3; D is perhaps TRBD1 (6 bases). Trimming took off 0 bases at V and 14 bases at J, with 15 bases between the two ends. CDR1 and CDR2 (germline): LNHNV, YYDKDF (reference sequence). The CDR3 runs 13 residues. In nucleotides, the CDR3 is TGTGCCACCAGCAGAGATGAGGACAGCCGGAGGTATTTT. Its translation: CATSRDEDSRRYF.

The CDR3 here is CASSPLEYGEQFF. In DNA, the CDR3 is TGTGCCAGCAGCCCACTAGAGTATGGTGAGCAGTTCTTC. V usage is TRBV12-3 or TRBV12-4 and J usage is TRBJ2-1; D is possibly TRBD2 (5 bases). The CDR3 runs to 13 residues. V was clipped by 6 bases and J by 9 bases, with 15 bases between them.